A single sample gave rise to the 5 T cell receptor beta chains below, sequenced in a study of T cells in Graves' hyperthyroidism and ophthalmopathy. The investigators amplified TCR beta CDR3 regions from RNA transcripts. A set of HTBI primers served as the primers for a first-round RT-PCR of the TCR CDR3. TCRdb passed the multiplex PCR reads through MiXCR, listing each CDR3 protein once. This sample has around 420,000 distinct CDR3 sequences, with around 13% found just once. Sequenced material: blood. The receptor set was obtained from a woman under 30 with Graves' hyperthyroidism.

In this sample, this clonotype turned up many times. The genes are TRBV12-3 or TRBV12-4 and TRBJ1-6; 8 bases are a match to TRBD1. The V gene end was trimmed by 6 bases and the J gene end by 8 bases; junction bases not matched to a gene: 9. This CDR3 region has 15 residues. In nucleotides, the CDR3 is TGTGCCAGCAGATACTGGACAGGGCGAGATTCACCCCTCCACTTT. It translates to CASRYWTGRDSPLHF.

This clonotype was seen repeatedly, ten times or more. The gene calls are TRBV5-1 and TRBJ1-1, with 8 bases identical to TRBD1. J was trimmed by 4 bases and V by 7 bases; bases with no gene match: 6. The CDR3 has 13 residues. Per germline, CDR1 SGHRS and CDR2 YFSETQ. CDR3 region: CASLPTGGTEAFF. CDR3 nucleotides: TGCGCCAGCCTTCCCACAGGGGGCACTGAAGCTTTCTTT.

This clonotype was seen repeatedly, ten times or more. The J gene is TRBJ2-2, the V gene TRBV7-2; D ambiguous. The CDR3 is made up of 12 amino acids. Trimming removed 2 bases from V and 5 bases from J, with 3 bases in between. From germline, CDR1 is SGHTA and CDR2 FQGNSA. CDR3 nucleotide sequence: TGTGCCAGCAGCTTAACGACCGGGGAGCTGTTTTTT. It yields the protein CASSLTTGELFF.

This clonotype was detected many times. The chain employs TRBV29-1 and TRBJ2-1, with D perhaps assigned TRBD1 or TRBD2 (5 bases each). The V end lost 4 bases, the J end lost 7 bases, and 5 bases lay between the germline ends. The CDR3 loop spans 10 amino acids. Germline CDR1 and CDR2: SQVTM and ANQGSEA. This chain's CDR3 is CSVGGNEQFF. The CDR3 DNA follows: TGCAGCGTTGGGGGGAATGAGCAGTTCTTC.

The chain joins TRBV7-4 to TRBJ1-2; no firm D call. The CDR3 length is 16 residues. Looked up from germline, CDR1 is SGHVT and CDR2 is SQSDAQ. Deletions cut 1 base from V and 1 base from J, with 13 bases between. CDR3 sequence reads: CASSLVPDGDNYGYTF. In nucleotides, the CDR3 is TGTGCCAGCAGCTTAGTCCCGGACGGAGATAACTATGGCTACACCTTC.